This T cell receptor beta chain was recovered during a study of blood T cell repertoires in COVID-19. Study as a whole: Samples of COVID-19 (acute and convalescent) were obtained from the United States, Italy and Spain. The analysed material was cDNA or gDNA that came from T cells, B-cell-depleted T cells, or PBMCs.

The data were produced by immunoSEQ multiplex PCR, yet TCRdb's version contains in-frame clones alone and is incomplete. Of 150,000 to 200,000 clones listed, roughly 80% are singletons. The study assigned cohorts using participant-reported clinical history. The receptor was isolated from a woman in her 40s with acute COVID-19. The sample consisted of PBMCs or T cells enriched from blood (not recorded which).

This chain's CDR3 is CASSLSNWNTGELFF. DNA of the CDR3: TGTGCCAGCAGCTTATCTAATTGGAACACCGGGGAGCTGTTTTTT. The rearrangement links TRBV7-9 to TRBJ2-2; D is undetermined. V gave up 2 bases and J gave up 1 base, with 8 bases separating them. CDR1 and CDR2 (germline): SEHNR, FQNEAQ (reference sequence). The CDR3 spans 15 residues.